Sequencing of this TCR beta chain was carried out in a study of OX40 agonist ivuxolimab in advanced cancers. V lost 5 bases to trimming and J lost 2 bases; unmatched junction nucleotides: 5. This CDR3 contains 15 residues. Germline-derived CDR1 and CDR2 are SGHNT and YENEEA. The method was immunoSEQ multiplex PCR; TCRdb's version includes in-frame clones alone and lacks a portion of them. This sample yields 70,000 to 85,000 clones, of which roughly 92% are seen a single time; roughly 5% belongs to the top ten. The sequencing here drew on CD4+ or CD8+ T cells sorted from blood, taken in a trial of the OX40 agonist ivuxolimab. This TCR came from an adult with an advanced solid tumor such as melanoma, head and neck, liver or kidney cancer. The chain links TRBV11-3 to TRBJ2-2, with 7 bases fitting TRBD1. The CDR3 nucleotides read TGTGCCAGCAGCCTTAGGGGGCCAAACACCGGGGAGCTGTTTTTT. Encoded protein: CASSLRGPNTGELFF.